Each of the 8 T cell receptor beta chains below was sequenced from the same sample in a study of cytomegalovirus exposure and HLA in healthy donors. The PCR ran on 60 Vbeta and 13 Jbeta primers. TCRdb's table, derived via immunoSEQ multiplex PCR, lists solely in-frame clones and lacks some. The table for this sample gives around 100,000 clones. The sample consisted of PBMCs. The receptor set was obtained from a man aged 25 to 45 in good health and CMV-seronegative.

The V call is TRBV5-1, the J call TRBJ1-2, with 11 bases that match TRBD1. V lost 2 bases to trimming and J lost 7 bases; unmatched junction nucleotides: 4. The CDR3 is made up of 14 amino acids. The germline V gene has CDR1 SGHRS and CDR2 YFSETQ. CDR3 bases: TGCGCCAGCAGCTTAGGACAGGGGGCGCGTGGCTACACCTTC. The encoded protein is CASSLGQGARGYTF.

This chain connects TRBV4-2 to TRBJ1-1, with TRBD1 identical over 9 bases. The germline gives CDR1 LGHNA, CDR2 YNFKEQ. J lost 7 bases, V lost 4 bases, and 13 bases had no gene match. This CDR3 has 16 amino acids. The CDR3 loop reads CASSLFRDREGSEAFF. CDR3 in DNA: TGTGCCAGCAGCCTCTTTAGGGACAGGGAAGGTAGTGAAGCTTTCTTT.

The chain employs TRBV28 and TRBJ2-7; possible D gene TRBD2, 7 bases. The germline V gene encodes CDR1 MDHEN and CDR2 SYDVKM. The CDR3 is 16 amino acids. The ends were cut back, 6 bases at V and 1 base at J, with 19 bases in the middle. CDR3 in DNA: TGTGCCAGCAGGCCTAAATGGGGGGGCCGATCCTACGAGCAGTACTTC. Its translation: CASRPKWGGRSYEQYF.

The rearrangement links TRBV12-5 to TRBJ2-5, with 10 positions matching TRBD1. This CDR3 is built from 15 residues. Germline V gene lookup returns CDR1 LGHNT and CDR2 FRNRAP. With V trimmed by 1 base and J by 4 bases, 3 bases remained unmatched. The CDR3 DNA reads as TGTGCTAGTGGTTTGGCGACAGGGGGCGGAGAGACCCAGTACTTC. It codes for CASGLATGGGETQYF.

Here the CDR3 reads CASAITRGGGYTF. CDR3 nucleotides: TGTGCCAGCGCTATAACAAGGGGGGGTGGCTACACCTTC. The chain joins TRBV28 to TRBJ1-2; possible D gene TRBD1, 6 bases. V was shortened by 8 bases and J by 7 bases, with 17 bases between the two germline ends. The CDR3 contains 13 residues. Germline CDR1 MDHEN, CDR2 SYDVKM.

V usage is TRBV5-6 and J usage is TRBJ2-3; no clear D. From germline, CDR1 is SGHDT and CDR2 YYEEEE. The V gene lost 5 bases and the J gene lost 2 bases, with 6 bases spanning the gap. There are 12 residues in the CDR3. CDR3 sequence: CASRLSTDTQYF. CDR3 nucleotides: TGTGCCAGCAGACTGTCCACAGATACGCAGTATTTT.

The rearrangement joins TRBV27 to TRBJ1-2; D may be TRBD1 (6 bases). This CDR3 region has 14 residues. V lost 3 bases to trimming and J lost 4 bases, with 12 bases between them. The germline gives CDR1 MNHEY, CDR2 SMNVEV (reference sequence). CDR3 in DNA: TGTGCCAGCAGTTTTTCCGGACAGACCTATGGCTACACCTTC. The encoded protein is CASSFSGQTYGYTF.

The chain links TRBV6-5 to TRBJ1-2; possibly TRBD1 for D (5 bases). The CDR3 length is 13 residues. V was pared by 4 bases and J by 4 bases, with 10 bases between. Germline values: CDR1 MNHEY, CDR2 SVGAGI. CDR3 in DNA: TGTGCCAGCAGTTGGAGGGACGGCTATGGCTACACCTTC. Translation gives CASSWRDGYGYTF.